This record concerns one TCR beta chain sequence. The antigen remains undetermined. The CDR3 sequence is 15 residues long. J lost 5 bases, V lost 1 base, and 8 bases had no gene match. Peripheral blood, 9.5 to 10 milliliters per donor, was collected. At least 6 micrograms of total RNA were extracted per sample. The data are from a study of blood T cells in healthy people across ages. The study's findings and limits: Estimates based on one million T cells were treated as lower bounds.

Combining a sample-barcoded 5' primer with a J-beta primer mix, a second PCR ran for roughly 6 to 12 cycles. TCRdb used MiXCR to reprocess the 5' RACE reads, holding one entry per CDR3 protein. The repertoire holds some 1.7 million distinct CDR3 sequences, with about 28% as singletons. Sequenced: blood. This TCR derives from a woman between 25 and 40 years old in good health. This chain links TRBV12-3 or TRBV12-4 with TRBJ2-7, with 7 positions matching TRBD2. The CDR3 DNA sequence: TGTGCCAGCAGTTTAGGGGGGGGGACCCTTCACGAGCAGTACTTC. This gives the protein CASSLGGGTLHEQYF.